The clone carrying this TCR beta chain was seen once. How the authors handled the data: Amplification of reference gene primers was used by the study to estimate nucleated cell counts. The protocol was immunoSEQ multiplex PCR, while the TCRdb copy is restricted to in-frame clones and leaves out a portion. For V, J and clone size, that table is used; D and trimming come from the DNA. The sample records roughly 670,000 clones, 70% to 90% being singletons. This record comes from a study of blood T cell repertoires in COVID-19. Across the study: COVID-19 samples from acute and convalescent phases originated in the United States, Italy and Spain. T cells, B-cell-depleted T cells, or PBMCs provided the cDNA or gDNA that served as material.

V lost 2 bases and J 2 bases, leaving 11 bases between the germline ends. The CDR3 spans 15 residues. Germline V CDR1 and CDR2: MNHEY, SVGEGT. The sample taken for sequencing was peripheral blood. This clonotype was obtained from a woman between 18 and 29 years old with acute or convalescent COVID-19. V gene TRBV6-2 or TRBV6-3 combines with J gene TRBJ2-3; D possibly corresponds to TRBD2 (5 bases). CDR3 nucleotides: TGTGCCAGCAGTTACGGACTGGAACACACAGATACGCAGTATTTT. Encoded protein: CASSYGLEHTDTQYF.